Below are 25 T cell receptor beta chains sequenced from a single sample in a study of CD8 T cells in ankylosing spondylitis. TCRdb ran MiXCR on the 5' RACE reads and lists one entry per CDR3 protein. Of nearly 350,000 distinct CDR3 sequences detected, about 14% appear once; the ten largest clones hold approximately 0.99%. Input material: blood, either unsorted or a sorted T cell fraction (not recorded which). These TCRs come from a male donor with ankylosing spondylitis or in good health (not recorded which).

A single count supports this clonotype. The junction shows a germline mismatch at one end, possibly a read error. The V and J genes are TRBV5-8 and TRBJ2-2; perhaps D is TRBD1 or TRBD2 (5 bases each). The CDR3 covers 13 residues. The V gene's germline CDR1 is SGHTS and CDR2 YDEGEE. This CDR3 is CAMGPRVTVELFF. CDR3 nucleotide sequence: TGTGCCATGGGACCCAGGGTCACCGTGGAGCTGTTTTTT.

In this sample, this clonotype turned up a few times. The chain employs TRBV7-2 and TRBJ2-7; a possible D gene is TRBD1 (6 bases). Germline CDR1 and CDR2: SGHTA and FQGNSA. The CDR3 runs 16 residues. Trimming cost V 5 bases and J 5 bases, with 22 bases left between them. The CDR3 loop is CASSPARGRGKDEQYF. CDR3 coding DNA: TGTGCCAGCAGCCCAGCCCGGGGCAGGGGAAAGGACGAGCAGTACTTC.

The sample holds a few counts of this clonotype. The CDR3 bases are TGCAGCGCGAGACAGGGGGCGCAGAAAGGTGAAAAACTGTTTTTT. Amino acids: CSARQGAQKGEKLFF. This sequence joins TRBV29-1 and TRBJ1-4, with TRBD1 matching over 10 bases. Germline loops: CDR1 SQVTM, CDR2 ANQGSEA. The V and J ends lost 7 bases and 7 bases, in that order; junction bases with no gene match: 12. This CDR3 has 15 residues. Full variable domain (remainder filled in from reference TRBV29-1 and TRBJ1-4): SAVISQKPSRDICQRGTSLTIQCQVDSQVTMMFWYRQQPGQSLTLIATANQGSEATYESGFVIDKFPISRPNLTFSTLTVSNMSPEDSSIYLCSARQGAQKGEKLFFGSGTQLSVL.

The V call is TRBV10-3, the J call TRBJ2-5; 9 bases line up with TRBD1. Germline CDR1 reads ENHRY; CDR2 reads SYGVKD. After removal of 10 bases from V and 4 bases from J, the junction contained 10 bases not matched to a gene. The CDR3 is 14 amino acids. The CDR3: CATVPGQGSETQYF. In DNA form, the CDR3 reads TGTGCCACCGTCCCGGGACAGGGATCAGAGACCCAGTACTTC.

The chain joins TRBV4-2 to TRBJ2-7; 9 bases match TRBD2. The germline V gene encodes CDR1 LGHNA and CDR2 YNFKEQ. V lost 0 bases to trimming and J lost 5 bases; unmatched junction nucleotides: 11. This CDR3 contains 17 residues. CDR3 sequence reads: CASSQELAAGGPDEQYF. The CDR3 DNA is TGTGCCAGCAGCCAAGAATTAGCGGCGGGAGGGCCGGACGAGCAGTACTTC.

This clonotype was detected ten times or more. The chain couples TRBV29-1 to TRBJ1-2, with TRBD1 as a possible D gene (5 bases). The CDR3 extends over 13 amino acids. Germline V gene sequence: CDR1 SQVTM, CDR2 ANQGSEA. Trimming cost V 2 bases and J 4 bases, with 11 bases left between them. DNA for the CDR3: TGCAGCGTTGAATTTGAGGACACCTATGGCTACACCTTC. Residues: CSVEFEDTYGYTF.

Ten or more counts support this clonotype. The V call is TRBV10-3, the J call TRBJ2-7, with 8 bases identical to TRBD1. Germline V gene sequence: CDR1 ENHRY, CDR2 SYGVKD. The CDR3 spans 14 residues. With 7 bases clipped from V and 6 bases from J, the junction kept 11 bases outside the gene matches. CDR3 loop: CAITDRGTQSEQYF. The CDR3 region has the DNA TGTGCCATCACCGACAGGGGCACGCAGTCCGAGCAGTACTTC.

CDR3 sequence: CASSQGGANGELFF. The CDR3 DNA reads TGTGCCAGCAGCCAAGGAGGGGCGAACGGGGAGCTGTTTTTT. This chain joins TRBV3-1 and TRBJ2-2; the D gene could be TRBD1 or TRBD2 (5 bases each). The CDR3 is 14 amino acids. Germline V gene data show CDR1 as LGHDT and CDR2 as YNNKEL (reference sequence). The ends were cut back, 1 base at V and 7 bases at J, with 10 bases in the middle.

This clonotype was picked up a small number of times. The V call is TRBV29-1, the J call TRBJ1-2; 7 positions agree with TRBD1. Germline CDR1 SQVTM, CDR2 ANQGSEA. V shed 4 bases, J shed 8 bases, and the junction held 4 bases outside the gene matches. The CDR3 has 11 amino acids. In DNA, the CDR3 is TGCAGCGTTGTCCAGGGGGAAGGCTACACCTTC. It encodes CSVVQGEGYTF.

The chain recombines TRBV5-1 with TRBJ2-1; 10 nucleotides line up with TRBD2. After removal of 3 bases from V and 10 bases from J, the junction contained 10 bases not matched to a gene. The CDR3 extends over 15 amino acids. Germline V gives CDR1 SGHRS, CDR2 YFSETQ. The CDR3 sequence: CASSSTSGAFWEQFF. The CDR3 bases are TGCGCCAGCAGCTCCACTAGCGGGGCCTTCTGGGAGCAGTTCTTC.

This chain uses TRBV27 with TRBJ2-7; 9 nucleotides agree with TRBD1. CDR1 and CDR2 (germline): MNHEY, SMNVEV (reference sequence). The CDR3 consists of 16 residues. After removal of 5 bases from V and 2 bases from J, the junction contained 10 bases not matched to a gene. CDR3 protein: CASSPKIDRGAYEQYF. CDR3 nucleotides: TGTGCCAGCAGTCCAAAAATCGACAGGGGGGCCTACGAGCAGTACTTC.

This clonotype was counted many times. The chain employs TRBV3-1 and TRBJ1-2; no clear D gene. CDR3 length: 13 amino acids. CDR1 LGHDT and CDR2 YNNKEL come from the germline V gene (reference sequence). Deletions cut 4 bases from V and 2 bases from J, with 8 bases between. The CDR3, as DNA: TGTGCCAGCAGCCTGAACCAAAACTATGGCTACACCTTC. Protein product: CASSLNQNYGYTF.

V gene TRBV4-1 combines with J gene TRBJ2-7; 13 nucleotides line up with TRBD2. CDR1 MGHRA and CDR2 YSYEKL come from the germline V gene. The J segment lost 6 bases and the V segment lost 4 bases, leaving 12 bases of the junction unmatched. The length of the CDR3 is 17 residues. As DNA, the CDR3 is TGCGCCAGCAGCCCTAACCCAACGACTAGCGGGGGGCCCGAGCAGTACTTC. This translates into CASSPNPTTSGGPEQYF.

This clonotype occurred a few times. The CDR3 region has the DNA TGCGCCAGCAGCTTGGAGGGGGACAGAGCCTACGAGCAGTACTTC. Its translation: CASSLEGDRAYEQYF. The V gene is TRBV5-1, the J gene TRBJ2-7; TRBD1 matches 7 bases. The V segment lost 0 bases and the J segment 2 bases; nucleotides outside the gene matches: 5. CDR1 and CDR2 (germline): SGHRS, YFSETQ. CDR3 length: 15 residues.

The gene calls are TRBV10-3 and TRBJ1-2; D unresolved. Germline-derived CDR1 and CDR2 are ENHRY and SYGVKD. This CDR3 has 14 residues. The V end was cut by 3 bases, the J end by 0 bases, with 8 bases between. The CDR3 sequence is CAISEGQANYGYTF. The CDR3 DNA follows: TGTGCCATCAGTGAAGGTCAGGCTAACTATGGCTACACCTTC.

This clonotype came up a few times. The J gene is TRBJ2-2, the V gene TRBV18, with D possibly TRBD2 on 6 matching bases. Germline V gene sequence: CDR1 KGHSH, CDR2 LQKENI. The ends were cut back, 3 bases at V and 2 bases at J, with 10 bases in the middle. The CDR3 has 15 amino acids. This CDR3 is CASSPRTTNTGELFF. The DNA of the CDR3 is TGTGCCAGCTCACCTCGGACTACCAACACCGGGGAGCTGTTTTTT.

This chain joins TRBV12-3 or TRBV12-4 and TRBJ2-2; D is possibly TRBD2 (5 bases). V shed 10 bases and J shed 3 bases, with 12 bases lying between them. The CDR3 covers 13 residues. The CDR3 bases are TGTGCCACCCGCGGGTTAGACACCGGGGAGCTGTTTTTT. This sequence encodes CATRGLDTGELFF.

This clonotype was observed many times. The chain uses TRBV5-1 and TRBJ2-1; 9 bases fit TRBD1. The J segment lost 5 bases and the V segment lost 0 bases, leaving 6 bases of the junction unmatched. The germline gives CDR1 SGHRS, CDR2 YFSETQ. This CDR3 has 16 amino acids. CDR3 residues: CASSLGDRGVNNEQFF. The CDR3 coding sequence is TGCGCCAGCAGCTTGGGAGACAGGGGGGTCAACAATGAGCAGTTCTTC.

This chain joins TRBV20-1 and TRBJ2-7; TRBD1 or TRBD2 may be the D gene (7 bases each). CDR1 DFQATT and CDR2 SNEGSKA come from the germline V gene (reference sequence). V was cut by 6 bases and J by 5 bases, with 20 bases left in between. This CDR3 comprises 14 residues. CDR3 sequence reads: CSAPREGAIDEQYF. The CDR3 DNA sequence: TGCAGTGCACCCAGGGAGGGGGCAATCGACGAGCAGTACTTC.

This clonotype came up a few times. This chain connects TRBV5-1 to TRBJ2-5; the match to TRBD2 covers 7 bases. Germline CDR1 SGHRS, CDR2 YFSETQ. The CDR3 is 15 residues long. The ends lost 3 bases at V and 2 bases at J; junction bases unmatched: 7. The CDR3 sequence is CASSSQTSSQETQYF. For the CDR3, the DNA is TGCGCCAGCAGCTCCCAGACTAGCAGTCAAGAGACCCAGTACTTC.

The chain uses TRBV5-1 and TRBJ2-3; TRBD2 agrees at 12 bases. V gave up 3 bases and J gave up 3 bases; unmatched junction bases: 5. The CDR3 has 16 residues. Germline values: CDR1 SGHRS, CDR2 YFSETQ. CDR3 sequence reads: CASSSRTSGNTDTQYF. The CDR3 DNA is TGCGCCAGCAGCTCCCGGACTAGCGGGAATACAGATACGCAGTATTTT.

This clonotype was recorded a few times. This rearrangement joins TRBV20-1 to TRBJ2-1, with D perhaps TRBD1 (6 bases). The CDR3 sequence is 14 residues long. In germline, CDR1 is DFQATT, CDR2 SNEGSKA (reference sequence). V lost 5 bases to trimming and J lost 8 bases, with 19 bases between them. CDR3 in amino acids: CSARLRGSGDEQFF. CDR3 DNA: TGCAGTGCTCGGCTGAGGGGGAGTGGGGATGAGCAGTTCTTC.

This clonotype showed up just a few times. CDR3 sequence: CASSQVSGRVMAFF. The CDR3 DNA is TGTGCCAGCAGCCAAGTTTCGGGGAGGGTAATGGCTTTCTTT. The gene calls are TRBV3-1 and TRBJ1-1; D gene ambiguous. Germline-derived CDR1 and CDR2 are LGHDT and YNNKEL (reference sequence). Trimming pared 1 base from V and 11 bases from J, leaving 17 bases between. The CDR3 is 14 amino acids.

The chain employs TRBV15 and TRBJ2-2; perhaps TRBD1 as D (5 bases). CDR3 length equals 14 residues. CDR1 and CDR2 (germline): LNHNV, YYDKDF (reference sequence). Trimming pared 8 bases from V and 2 bases from J, leaving 12 bases between. Here the CDR3 reads CATQIRANTGELFF. Here the CDR3 DNA reads TGTGCCACCCAGATCAGGGCTAACACCGGGGAGCTGTTTTTT.

V gene TRBV29-1 combines with J gene TRBJ2-5; D is unresolved. The CDR3 loop spans 13 amino acids. Germline V gene sequence: CDR1 SQVTM, CDR2 ANQGSEA. V lost 6 bases and J 2 bases, leaving 13 bases between the germline ends. CDR3 sequence (DNA): TGCAGCGTCGGTAGAGCTGGACAAGAGACCCAGTACTTC. This translates into CSVGRAGQETQYF.